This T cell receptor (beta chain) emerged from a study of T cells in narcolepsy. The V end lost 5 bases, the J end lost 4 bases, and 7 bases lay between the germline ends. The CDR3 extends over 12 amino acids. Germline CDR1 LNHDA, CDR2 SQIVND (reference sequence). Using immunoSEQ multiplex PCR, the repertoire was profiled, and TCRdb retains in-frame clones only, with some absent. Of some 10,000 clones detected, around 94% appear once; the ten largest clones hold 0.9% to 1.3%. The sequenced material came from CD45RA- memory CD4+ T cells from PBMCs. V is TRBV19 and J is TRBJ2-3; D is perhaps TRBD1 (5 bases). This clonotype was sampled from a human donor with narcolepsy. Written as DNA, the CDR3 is TGTGCCAGTAGTCAGACAGCAGATACGCAGTATTTT. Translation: CASSQTADTQYF. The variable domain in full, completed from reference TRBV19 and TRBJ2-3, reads DGGITQSPKYLFRKEGQNVTLSCEQNLNHDAMYWYRQDPGQGLRLIYYSQIVNDFQKGDIAEGYSVSREKKESFPLTVTSAQKNPTAFYLCASSQTADTQYFGPGTRLTVL.